Presented here are 16 T cell receptor beta chains from one specimen sequenced in a study of early T cells in non-severe SARS-CoV-2 infection. TCRdb reprocessed the 5' RACE reads via MiXCR and lists one record per CDR3 protein. The data show 75,000 to 80,000 distinct CDR3 sequences, with around 16% seen just once and more than 10% held by the top ten. The sequencing input was whole blood. These receptors were taken from an adult who was a healthcare worker with PCR-confirmed SARS-CoV-2 infection or an uninfected control (not recorded which).

This clonotype was seen a handful of times. The J gene is TRBJ2-7, the V gene TRBV3-1; 8 nucleotides agree with TRBD1. The V gene end was trimmed by 1 base and the J gene end by 4 bases; junction bases not matched to a gene: 6. The CDR3 has 15 residues. Germline values: CDR1 LGHDT, CDR2 YNNKEL (reference sequence). CDR3 nucleotide sequence: TGTGCCAGCAGCCAAGCCGTGACAGGGGATTACGAGCAGTACTTC. It translates to CASSQAVTGDYEQYF.

This clonotype was seen only a few times. The chain couples TRBV12-3 or TRBV12-4 to TRBJ2-3; D is possibly TRBD2 (5 bases). The V and J ends lost 3 bases and 1 base respectively, with 11 bases between them. The CDR3 length is 15 residues. The CDR3, as DNA: TGTGCCAGCAGTTTTCCGGGGTCGGGCACAGATACGCAGTATTTT. Protein: CASSFPGSGTDTQYF.

This clonotype appeared many times. V usage is TRBV9 and J usage is TRBJ2-6; D might be TRBD1 (5 bases). The V end was cut by 4 bases, the J end by 3 bases, with 23 bases between. This CDR3 is built from 19 residues. Germline-derived CDR1 and CDR2 are SGDLS and YYNGEE. This chain's CDR3 is CASSPQGLASLHGANVLTF. CDR3 nucleotides: TGTGCCAGCAGCCCTCAGGGTCTGGCCTCTCTCCATGGGGCCAACGTCCTGACTTTC.

The chain carries TRBV4-1 and TRBJ2-7; perhaps TRBD2 as D (5 bases). This CDR3 contains 14 residues. V dropped 4 bases and J dropped 0 bases, with 10 bases sitting between them. Germline V gene sequence: CDR1 MGHRA, CDR2 YSYEKL. The CDR3 DNA sequence: TGCGCCAGCAGCCCGCTAGCAGTCTCCTACGAGCAGTACTTC. Translation: CASSPLAVSYEQYF.

This clonotype was detected a few times. The chain joins TRBV29-1 to TRBJ1-5; 7 nucleotides line up with TRBD1. The V segment lost 4 bases and the J segment 5 bases; nucleotides outside the gene matches: 8. From germline, CDR1 is SQVTM and CDR2 ANQGSEA. The CDR3 is 14 amino acids. The CDR3 DNA follows: TGCAGCGTTGGAGGGGGCGACGTCGATCAGCCCCAGCATTTT. Its protein is CSVGGGDVDQPQHF.

This clonotype showed up just a few times. V and J are TRBV20-1 and TRBJ2-1; D might be TRBD2 (5 bases). CDR1 DFQATT and CDR2 SNEGSKA come from the germline V gene (reference sequence). This CDR3 is 15 amino acids long. Between the trimmed V and J ends, which lost 6 bases and 0 bases, there was a span of 15 bases. The CDR3 DNA follows: TGCAGTGCCGATGGTTCTAGCAACTCCTACAATGAGCAGTTCTTC. This gives the protein CSADGSSNSYNEQFF.

This clonotype occurred a few times. The rearrangement links TRBV19 to TRBJ1-2; D is uncertain. Deletions cut 4 bases from V and 6 bases from J, with 12 bases between. Germline CDR1 and CDR2: LNHDA and SQIVND (reference sequence). The CDR3 is 13 residues long. The chain's CDR3 is CASSTGTLNGYTF. The CDR3 nucleotides read TGTGCCAGTAGTACAGGTACCTTGAATGGCTACACCTTC. The whole variable domain, remainder taken from reference TRBV19 and TRBJ1-2, is DGGITQSPKYLFRKEGQNVTLSCEQNLNHDAMYWYRQDPGQGLRLIYYSQIVNDFQKGDIAEGYSVSREKKESFPLTVTSAQKNPTAFYLCASSTGTLNGYTFGSGTRLTVV.

This clonotype was seen a few times. One end of the junction fails to match germline, which may point to a read error. The chain uses TRBV4-2 and TRBJ1-4; D not certain. Germline V gene data show CDR1 as LGHNA and CDR2 as YNFKEQ. There are 12 residues in the CDR3. The CDR3: CANSLRNEKLFF. CDR3 coding DNA: TGTGCCAACAGCCTACGTAATGAAAAACTGTTTTTT.

This chain joins TRBV2 and TRBJ1-1; D gene uncertain. Trimming took 3 bases from V and 4 from J, leaving 12 bases between them. The V gene's germline CDR1 is SNHLY and CDR2 FYNNEI. The CDR3 extends over 14 amino acids. CDR3 loop: CASSDGGRSTEAFF. The DNA for the CDR3 is TGTGCCAGCAGTGATGGTGGCCGATCCACTGAAGCTTTCTTT. Filled out from reference TRBV2 and TRBJ1-1, the complete variable domain reads EPEVTQTPSHQVTQMGQEVILRCVPISNHLYFYWYRQILGQKVEFLVSFYNNEISEKSEIFDDQFSVERPDGSNFTLKIRSTKLEDSAMYFCASSDGGRSTEAFFGQGTRLTVV.

This clonotype appeared a few times. The chain recombines TRBV6-6 with TRBJ2-2; 9 bases are shared with TRBD2. V lost 0 bases to trimming and J lost 5 bases; unmatched junction nucleotides: 7. Germline CDR1 MNHNY, CDR2 SVGAGI (reference sequence). This CDR3 is 17 amino acids long. CDR3 loop: CASSYSGLAGYTGELFF. For the CDR3, the DNA is TGTGCCAGCAGTTACTCCGGGCTAGCGGGGTATACCGGGGAGCTGTTTTTT.

This clonotype has just a few counts. The rearrangement joins TRBV5-1 to TRBJ2-7, with D perhaps TRBD1 (6 bases). Trimming cost V 4 bases and J 0 bases, with 11 bases left between them. The V gene's germline CDR1 is SGHRS and CDR2 YFSETQ. The CDR3 contains 14 residues. CDR3 nucleotide sequence: TGCGCCAGCAGCGCTACAGGGTTCTCCTACGAGCAGTACTTC. Protein sequence: CASSATGFSYEQYF.

This clonotype occurred many times. V is TRBV14 and J is TRBJ2-1, with D possibly TRBD1 on 6 matching bases. Trimming cost V 4 bases and J 7 bases, with 20 bases left between them. This CDR3 has 16 amino acids. CDR1 and CDR2 (germline): SGHDN, FVKESK. CDR3 region: CASSRSRAGATNEQFF. The CDR3 DNA sequence: TGTGCCAGCAGCCGTTCCCGGGCAGGGGCCACAAATGAGCAGTTCTTC.

The rearrangement uses TRBV29-1 and TRBJ1-1; the D gene is possibly TRBD1 (6 bases). The CDR3 is 10 amino acids. Between the trimmed V and J ends, which lost 5 bases and 10 bases, there was a span of 11 bases. Germline V CDR1 and CDR2: SQVTM, ANQGSEA. CDR3 sequence reads: CSVRGASAFF. The CDR3 DNA follows: TGCAGCGTTAGGGGGGCGTCAGCTTTCTTT. Combining the CDR3 with reference TRBV29-1 and TRBJ1-1 gives the whole variable domain SAVISQKPSRDICQRGTSLTIQCQVDSQVTMMFWYRQQPGQSLTLIATANQGSEATYESGFVIDKFPISRPNLTFSTLTVSNMSPEDSSIYLCSVRGASAFFGQGTRLTVV.

In this sample, this clonotype turned up a few times. CDR3: CASSFPGQASVEQYF. The CDR3 nucleotides read TGTGCCAGCAGTTTCCCGGGACAGGCATCGGTCGAGCAGTACTTC. The chain carries TRBV28 and TRBJ2-7, with 8 bases fitting TRBD1. The germline CDR1 and CDR2 sequences are MDHEN and SYDVKM. Trimming cost V 3 bases and J 6 bases; bases outside gene matches: 10. This CDR3 has 15 residues.

The rearrangement uses TRBV3-1 and TRBJ2-4; tentative D call: TRBD2 (5 bases). The CDR3 extends over 13 amino acids. The V end lost 1 base, the J end lost 7 bases, and 8 bases lay between the germline ends. From germline, CDR1 is LGHDT and CDR2 YNNKEL (reference sequence). The CDR3 spells CASSQGASNIQYF. The CDR3 region has the DNA TGTGCCAGCAGCCAAGGTGCTAGCAACATTCAGTACTTC.

The J gene is TRBJ1-4, the V gene TRBV7-2; 9 bases match TRBD1. The length of the CDR3 is 18 residues. Germline-derived CDR1 and CDR2 are SGHTA and FQGNSA. With V trimmed by 2 bases and J by 7 bases, 14 bases remained unmatched. The CDR3 nucleotides are TGTGCCAGCAGCTTATGGAACAGGGGGCATTTTGGTAGTGAAAAACTGTTTTTT. It encodes CASSLWNRGHFGSEKLFF.